This T cell receptor beta chain was documented in a study of blood T cell repertoires in COVID-19. V shed 3 bases, J shed 2 bases, and the junction held 5 bases outside the gene matches. Germline CDR1 SGDLS, CDR2 YYNGEE. The CDR3 runs 16 residues. The age range of participants was 18 to 89 years, with residence in about 25 US areas. This table comes from immunoSEQ multiplex PCR, and its TCRdb copy is limited to in-frame clones, with some not included. The table records a few hundred thousand clones, more than 70% of them present only once. The source material was PBMCs or T cells enriched from blood (not recorded which). The chain employs TRBV9 and TRBJ2-3, with TRBD2 identical over 11 bases. This clonotype originated in a woman younger than 30 who had recovered from COVID-19. CDR3 amino acids: CASSARLAGPTDTQYF. The CDR3, as DNA: TGTGCCAGCAGCGCCAGACTAGCGGGGCCCACAGATACGCAGTATTTT.